This is a list of T cell receptor beta chains from one sample in a study of cytomegalovirus exposure and HLA in healthy donors. Profiling relied on immunoSEQ multiplex PCR, and the TCRdb table lists in-frame clones only, not all of them. This table holds about 18,000 clones, 60% to 80% found once. Material: PBMCs. The origin of the receptors is a man aged 18 to 30 in good health and CMV-seronegative. CDR3s include the opening cysteine and the closing phenylalanine or tryptophan. Each record gives: V gene, clone size, D gene, CDR3 length, J gene, CDR3 protein, CDR3 DNA. The D gene is left open where the match is weak. Rows give clone size only sometimes, using once, few, many, or a class for an expanded clone.

v_call: TRBV6-1
clone_size: .
d_call: .
cdr3_length: 14
j_call: TRBJ1-2
cdr3_aa: CASRMRGRIYGYTF
cdr3_nt: TGTGCCAGCAGGATGCGAGGGAGAATCTATGGCTACACCTTC

v_call: TRBV10-2
clone_size: .
d_call: .
cdr3_length: 13
j_call: TRBJ1-2
cdr3_aa: CASRGESRNGYTF
cdr3_nt: TGCGCCAGCAGAGGGGAATCTAGGAATGGCTACACCTTC

v_call: TRBV6-5
clone_size: .
d_call: TRBD1
cdr3_length: 15
j_call: TRBJ2-7
cdr3_aa: CASSYRTGLFDEQYF
cdr3_nt: TGTGCCAGCAGTTATAGGACAGGGCTGTTCGACGAGCAGTACTTC

v_call: TRBV30
clone_size: .
d_call: .
cdr3_length: 14
j_call: TRBJ1-2
cdr3_aa: CAWNGLQGSDGYTF
cdr3_nt: TGTGCCTGGAACGGCTTACAGGGAAGCGATGGCTACACCTTC

v_call: TRBV6-6
clone_size: .
d_call: TRBD1
cdr3_length: 16
j_call: TRBJ1-5
cdr3_aa: CASRPSDRGRFSPQHF
cdr3_nt: TGTGCCAGCAGACCCAGCGACAGGGGGCGTTTCAGCCCCCAGCATTTT

v_call: TRBV29-1
clone_size: .
d_call: TRBD1
cdr3_length: 13
j_call: TRBJ2-7
cdr3_aa: CSGRTGLSYEQYF
cdr3_nt: TGCAGCGGGAGGACAGGACTCTCCTACGAGCAGTACTTC

v_call: TRBV29-1
clone_size: .
d_call: .
cdr3_length: 15
j_call: TRBJ2-5
cdr3_aa: CSVVIPPRGKETQYF
cdr3_nt: TGCAGCGTTGTTATTCCACCTCGAGGGAAAGAGACCCAGTACTTC

v_call: TRBV30
clone_size: .
d_call: .
cdr3_length: 13
j_call: TRBJ1-2
cdr3_aa: CAFSTGPNYGYTF
cdr3_nt: TGTGCCTTTAGCACAGGGCCTAACTATGGCTACACCTTC

v_call: TRBV4-3
clone_size: .
d_call: TRBD2
cdr3_length: 15
j_call: TRBJ2-1
cdr3_aa: CASSQDSGQNNEQFF
cdr3_nt: TGCGCCAGCAGCCAAGATAGCGGGCAAAACAATGAGCAGTTCTTC

v_call: TRBV6-5
clone_size: .
d_call: .
cdr3_length: 15
j_call: TRBJ1-6
cdr3_aa: CASSPPGGNNSPLHF
cdr3_nt: TGTGCCAGCAGTCCCCCGGGGGGCAATAATTCACCCCTCCACTTT

v_call: TRBV9
clone_size: .
d_call: .
cdr3_length: 13
j_call: TRBJ1-1
cdr3_aa: CASSVGRNTEAFF
cdr3_nt: TGTGCCAGCAGCGTAGGGAGGAACACTGAAGCTTTCTTT

v_call: TRBV7-8
clone_size: once
d_call: .
cdr3_length: 14
j_call: TRBJ2-5
cdr3_aa: CASSQEGAQETQYF
cdr3_nt: TGTGCCAGCAGCCAAGAGGGAGCACAAGAGACCCAGTACTTC

v_call: TRBV6-5
clone_size: .
d_call: TRBD2
cdr3_length: 16
j_call: TRBJ2-5
cdr3_aa: CASSYSGLAVQETQYF
cdr3_nt: TGTGCCAGCAGTTACTCTGGCCTAGCGGTCCAAGAGACCCAGTACTTC

v_call: TRBV7-8
clone_size: .
d_call: .
cdr3_length: 13
j_call: TRBJ1-5
cdr3_aa: CASSPLQGQPQHF
cdr3_nt: TGTGCCAGCAGCCCCCTACAGGGCCAGCCCCAGCATTTT

v_call: TRBV11-2
clone_size: medium-sized
d_call: .
cdr3_length: 14
j_call: TRBJ1-1
cdr3_aa: CASSSAGTNTEAFF
cdr3_nt: TGTGCCAGCAGCTCAGCGGGGACGAACACTGAAGCTTTCTTT